This TCR beta chain was documented in a study of graft-versus-host responses after intestinal transplantation. Turning to the study itself: Recipients received multivisceral, liver-intestinal, or isolated intestinal transplants.

Note on this clone: No antigen is known for it.

Trimming removed 5 bases from V and 5 bases from J; junction bases left unmatched: 9. Germline V gene lookup returns CDR1 SGHVS and CDR2 FNYEAQ. The CDR3 loop spans 15 amino acids. The repertoire was sequenced with immunoSEQ multiplex PCR; TCRdb's copy has only in-frame clones and lacks some. Of 23,000 or so clones listed, around 80% are singletons. The gene calls are TRBV7-6 and TRBJ2-7, with TRBD2 matching over 10 bases. The specimen comprised unstimulated CD8+ T cells sorted from spleen or lymph node cells, sampled before transplant. The clonotype was recovered from a human donor who was the organ donor for an intestinal transplant. The CDR3 nucleotides read TGTGCCAGCAGCCTTATACCCAGCGGGGGGGACGAGCAGTACTTC. Amino acids: CASSLIPSGGDEQYF.